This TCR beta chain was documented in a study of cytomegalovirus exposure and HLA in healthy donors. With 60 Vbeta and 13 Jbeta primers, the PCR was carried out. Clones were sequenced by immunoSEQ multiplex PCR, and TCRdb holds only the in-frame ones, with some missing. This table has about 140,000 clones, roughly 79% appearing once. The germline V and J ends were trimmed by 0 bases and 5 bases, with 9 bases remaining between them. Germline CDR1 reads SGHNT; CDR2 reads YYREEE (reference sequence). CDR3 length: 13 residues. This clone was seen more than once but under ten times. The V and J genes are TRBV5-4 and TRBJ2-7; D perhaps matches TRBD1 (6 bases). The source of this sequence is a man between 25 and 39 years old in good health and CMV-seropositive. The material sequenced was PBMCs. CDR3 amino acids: CASSLDRADEQYF. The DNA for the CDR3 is TGTGCCAGCAGCTTGGACAGGGCGGACGAGCAGTACTTC.